Each of the 27 T cell receptor beta chains below was sequenced from the same sample in a study of cytomegalovirus exposure and HLA in healthy donors. The PCR was carried out with 60 Vbeta primers and 13 Jbeta primers. Here immunoSEQ multiplex PCR was the method, and the copy in TCRdb shows in-frame clones only, minus some. The table shows 90,000 to 140,000 clones, with over 9.5% occurring only once. Material for sequencing was PBMCs. These receptors were collected from a man in his forties or fifties in good health and CMV-seropositive.

The chain recombines TRBV6-1 with TRBJ2-1; D is possibly TRBD2 (6 bases). Germline V gene sequence: CDR1 MNHNS, CDR2 SASEGT. V was clipped by 6 bases and J by 3 bases, with 12 bases between them. This CDR3 contains 14 residues. The CDR3 region is CASSPGAGYNEQFF. CDR3 sequence (DNA): TGTGCCAGCAGCCCTGGAGCGGGCTACAATGAGCAGTTCTTC.

V and J are TRBV19 and TRBJ2-7; TRBD1 is a possible D gene (5 bases). V lost 4 bases and J 3 bases, leaving 19 bases between the germline ends. The length of the CDR3 is 16 residues. Germline V gives CDR1 LNHDA, CDR2 SQIVND (reference sequence). In DNA form, the CDR3 reads TGTGCCAGTAGTAGGGGCAGTGATGGGTCTCGCTACGAGCAGTACTTC. Translation gives CASSRGSDGSRYEQYF.

The gene calls are TRBV4-1 and TRBJ2-7, with 8 bases fitting TRBD2. Germline loops: CDR1 MGHRA, CDR2 YSYEKL. The CDR3 sequence is 17 residues long. V lost 0 bases to trimming and J lost 6 bases; unmatched junction nucleotides: 13. CDR3 nucleotides: TGCGCCAGCAGCCAAGAGGGTTGGGGTAGCGGGACTGGCGAGCAGTACTTC. It specifies CASSQEGWGSGTGEQYF.

This clone was observed a handful of times. The chain carries TRBV7-3 and TRBJ2-3, with D tentatively TRBD2 (5 bases). V lost 3 bases and J lost 3, with 7 bases in between. The CDR3 totals 13 residues. Per germline, CDR1 SGHTA and CDR2 FQGTGA. In DNA, the CDR3 is TGTGCCAGCAGCTTCCTAGCAACAGATACGCAGTATTTT. Translating it yields CASSFLATDTQYF.

This clone showed up just a few times. The chain recombines TRBV4-2 with TRBJ2-7, with a tentative D call TRBD2 (6 bases). Trimming shortened V by 0 bases and J by 4 bases, and 10 bases separated the two germline ends. There are 14 residues in the CDR3. The germline CDR1 and CDR2 sequences are LGHNA and YNFKEQ. CDR3 sequence: CASSQDGGEYEQYF. CDR3 in DNA: TGTGCCAGCAGCCAAGACGGCGGGGAGTACGAGCAGTACTTC.

CDR3 amino acids: CASSRGQGHEKLFF. The CDR3, as DNA: TGTGCCAGCAGCCGGGGACAGGGCCATGAAAAACTGTTTTTT. This chain connects TRBV2 to TRBJ1-4; 9 nucleotides agree with TRBD1. Germline lookup yields CDR1 SNHLY and CDR2 FYNNEI. CDR3 size: 14 residues. V was clipped by 6 bases and J by 6 bases; unmatched bases: 5.

The rearrangement links TRBV15 to TRBJ2-7; TRBD2 agrees at 10 bases. The CDR3 spans 16 residues. CDR1 LNHNV and CDR2 YYDKDF come from the germline V gene (reference sequence). The V gene end was trimmed by 1 base and the J gene end by 3 bases; junction bases not matched to a gene: 6. CDR3 in amino acids: CATSRGLAGVDYEQYF. The CDR3 DNA reads as TGTGCCACCAGCAGAGGGCTAGCGGGAGTTGACTACGAGCAGTACTTC.

This chain links TRBV5-5 with TRBJ2-5; unclear D gene. The length of the CDR3 is 13 residues. The germline gives CDR1 SGHKS, CDR2 YYEKEE (reference sequence). The V end was cut by 7 bases, the J end by 5 bases, with 15 bases between. The CDR3 DNA is TGTGCCAGCCTATCCGCTGAGGTGGAGACCCAGTACTTC. As protein: CASLSAEVETQYF.

In its sample, this clone was seen a few times. The chain employs TRBV28 and TRBJ1-4, with D unclear. The germline V gene has CDR1 MDHEN and CDR2 SYDVKM. V lost 4 bases and J lost 4, with 16 bases in between. The CDR3 is 16 amino acids. For the CDR3, the DNA is TGTGCCAGCAGTTCCCCAGGCGGCGGACTTAATGAAAAACTGTTTTTT. It yields the protein CASSSPGGGLNEKLFF.

This clone turned up a few times. V gene TRBV27 combines with J gene TRBJ2-6; a weak D match, TRBD2 (5 bases). The germline gives CDR1 MNHEY, CDR2 SMNVEV (reference sequence). The V end was cut by 8 bases, the J end by 3 bases, with 11 bases between. The CDR3 has 14 amino acids. The DNA for the CDR3 is TGTGCCAGCGCGAAGGAGGTTGGGGCCAACGTCCTGACTTTC. It yields the protein CASAKEVGANVLTF.

This clone was detected only a few times. This chain joins TRBV2 and TRBJ2-7; TRBD1 agrees at 7 bases. Germline assignment: CDR1 SNHLY and CDR2 FYNNEI. This CDR3 has 14 residues. The V gene end was trimmed by 6 bases and the J gene end by 2 bases; junction bases not matched to a gene: 7. This chain's CDR3 is CASRAWDRPYEQYF. CDR3 nucleotides: TGTGCCAGCAGAGCATGGGACAGACCCTACGAGCAGTACTTC.

There are a few counts of this clone. The chain joins TRBV25-1 to TRBJ1-1, with D unresolved. CDR3 size: 16 residues. V gave up 4 bases and J gave up 1 base, with 16 bases separating them. Germline CDR1 reads MGHDK; CDR2 reads SYGVNS. In DNA, the CDR3 is TGTGCCAGCAGTGGCGGAGGAACAAAATCGAACACTGAAGCTTTCTTT. Protein product: CASSGGGTKSNTEAFF.

The V gene is TRBV6-4, the J gene TRBJ2-5, with a tentative D call TRBD1 (5 bases). Germline V CDR1 and CDR2: MRHNA, SNTAGT. The CDR3 is made up of 13 amino acids. V was trimmed by 2 bases and J by 4 bases, leaving 8 bases between them. The CDR3 protein is CASSDPGRETQYF. The CDR3 DNA sequence: TGTGCCAGCAGTGACCCAGGGCGAGAGACCCAGTACTTC.

Only a few counts were recorded for this clone. The V call is TRBV15, the J call TRBJ2-3; 14 positions match TRBD2. Germline V gene lookup returns CDR1 LNHNV and CDR2 YYDKDF (reference sequence). The CDR3 runs to 19 residues. V trimming: 0 bases; J trimming: 5 bases; junction bases outside the gene matches: 10. In nucleotides, the CDR3 is TGTGCCACCAGCAGAGATCCCGGGACTAGCGGGAGCTGGGGAGATACGCAGTATTTT. It yields the protein CATSRDPGTSGSWGDTQYF.

The rearrangement links TRBV5-1 to TRBJ2-2; tentatively, D is TRBD1 (5 bases). V dropped 2 bases and J dropped 0 bases, with 8 bases sitting between them. From germline, CDR1 is SGHRS and CDR2 YFSETQ. The CDR3 has 15 residues. This CDR3 is CASSFWTTNTGELFF. The CDR3 DNA is TGCGCCAGCAGCTTTTGGACAACGAACACCGGGGAGCTGTTTTTT.

This chain links TRBV6-6 with TRBJ2-5; D call uncertain. Germline-derived CDR1 and CDR2 are MNHNY and SVGAGI (reference sequence). The CDR3 has 14 residues. V gave up 2 bases and J gave up 5 bases, with 12 bases separating them. The CDR3 sequence: CASSYHPPEETQYF. In DNA, the CDR3 is TGTGCCAGCAGTTACCACCCCCCGGAGGAGACCCAGTACTTC.

The rearrangement links TRBV27 to TRBJ2-1; 7 bases match TRBD1. The trim removed 6 bases at V and 4 bases at J, leaving 12 bases unmatched. Germline V lookup: CDR1 MNHEY, CDR2 SMNVEV (reference sequence). The CDR3 spans 16 residues. DNA for the CDR3: TGTGCCAGCAGAACCAGACTCGGACAGGCATACAATGAGCAGTTCTTC. It encodes CASRTRLGQAYNEQFF.

The table lists this clone with a few counts. The chain combines TRBV6-4 with TRBJ1-2; possible D gene TRBD1, 5 bases. V lost 3 bases to trimming and J lost 4 bases, with 9 bases between them. The CDR3 runs to 13 residues. Germline CDR1 MRHNA, CDR2 SNTAGT. CDR3 region: CASSEQGTYGYTF. Here the CDR3 DNA reads TGTGCCAGCAGTGAGCAGGGAACCTATGGCTACACCTTC.

This clone was recorded a few times. For the CDR3, the DNA is TGCGCCAGCAGCTTAACAGGGTCGGTTTGGGCTTTCTTT. This encodes CASSLTGSVWAFF. This chain connects TRBV5-1 to TRBJ1-1; a weak D match, TRBD1 (6 bases). This CDR3 is 13 amino acids long. Per the germline V gene, CDR1 is SGHRS and CDR2 is YFSETQ. V lost 2 bases to trimming and J lost 11 bases, with 16 bases between them.

This clone turned up a few times. This chain links TRBV4-1 with TRBJ2-2, with TRBD2 as a possible D gene (5 bases). The length of the CDR3 is 17 residues. Deletions cut 4 bases from V and 1 base from J, with 16 bases between. Germline V gene sequence: CDR1 MGHRA, CDR2 YSYEKL. The CDR3 sequence: CASSLSRAGRNTGELFF. The CDR3 nucleotides read TGCGCCAGCAGCCTCTCGAGGGCAGGACGGAACACCGGGGAGCTGTTTTTT.

In its sample, this clone was seen a few times. The chain joins TRBV7-8 to TRBJ1-1; a weak D match, TRBD1 (5 bases). Germline lookup yields CDR1 SGHVS and CDR2 FQNEAQ. V was clipped by 4 bases and J by 0 bases, with 12 bases between them. CDR3 length equals 15 residues. The CDR3 sequence: CASSSSQGLNTEAFF. CDR3 DNA sequence: TGTGCCAGCAGCTCCTCCCAGGGCCTGAACACTGAAGCTTTCTTT.

This clone showed up just a few times. The V gene is TRBV7-3, the J gene TRBJ2-7, with 7 bases aligning to TRBD2. Germline CDR1 reads SGHTA; CDR2 reads FQGTGA. Trimming at V came to 4 bases and at J to 2 bases, leaving 5 bases not matched to a gene. The CDR3 is made up of 14 amino acids. The CDR3 here is CASSSTSCAYEQYF. The CDR3 DNA is TGTGCCAGCAGCTCGACTAGCTGCGCCTACGAGCAGTACTTC. Combining the CDR3 with reference TRBV7-3 and TRBJ2-7 gives the whole variable domain GAGVSQTPSNKVTEKGKYVELRCDPISGHTALYWYRQSLGQGPEFLIYFQGTGAADDSGLPNDRFFAVRPEGSVSTLKIQRTERGDSAVYLCASSSTSCAYEQYFGPGTRLTVT.

V and J are TRBV10-3 and TRBJ2-7; the match to TRBD2 covers 9 bases. Germline V gene lookup returns CDR1 ENHRY and CDR2 SYGVKD. The CDR3 loop spans 13 amino acids. J gave up 7 bases and V 8 bases, and 9 bases lay outside the gene matches. CDR3: CAIESSGTGEQYF. In DNA form, the CDR3 reads TGTGCCATCGAGTCTAGCGGGACTGGAGAGCAGTACTTC.

This chain links TRBV6-6 with TRBJ1-2; 8 nucleotides align to TRBD1. The CDR3 is 13 residues long. Germline values: CDR1 MNHNY, CDR2 SVGAGI (reference sequence). The V segment lost 8 bases and the J segment 4 bases; nucleotides outside the gene matches: 6. CDR3: CASLDRGGYGYTF. The CDR3 DNA follows: TGTGCCAGCCTTGACAGGGGTGGCTATGGCTACACCTTC.

This clone has a handful of counts. The chain has TRBV19 and TRBJ1-1; tentative D call: TRBD1 (5 bases). The CDR3 spans 17 residues. Trimming took off 4 bases at V and 3 bases at J, with 21 bases between the two ends. Germline CDR1 LNHDA, CDR2 SQIVND (reference sequence). This CDR3 reads CASSRASPGRGYTEAFF. In DNA, the CDR3 is TGTGCCAGTAGTAGAGCCTCCCCCGGTAGGGGCTACACTGAAGCTTTCTTT. Full variable domain (missing parts from reference TRBV19 and TRBJ1-1): DGGITQSPKYLFRKEGQNVTLSCEQNLNHDAMYWYRQDPGQGLRLIYYSQIVNDFQKGDIAEGYSVSREKKESFPLTVTSAQKNPTAFYLCASSRASPGRGYTEAFFGQGTRLTVV.

V gene TRBV9 combines with J gene TRBJ2-3; 8 nucleotides align to TRBD2. Trimming took 4 bases from V and 3 from J; bases not matched to a gene: 13. The CDR3 contains 17 residues. The germline V gene encodes CDR1 SGDLS and CDR2 YYNGEE. This CDR3 reads CASSPWGSGISTDTQYF. The CDR3 DNA follows: TGTGCCAGCAGCCCTTGGGGTAGCGGGATTTCAACAGATACGCAGTATTTT.

This clone was seen more than once but under ten times. The genes are TRBV6-5 and TRBJ2-1; 7 bases are a match to TRBD2. Germline V gene lookup returns CDR1 MNHEY and CDR2 SVGAGI. With 5 bases clipped from V and 0 bases from J, the junction kept 4 bases outside the gene matches. This CDR3 spans 15 amino acids. CDR3 sequence (DNA): TGTGCCAGCAGTCTTAGCGGGCTCTCCTACAATGAGCAGTTCTTC. Translated, it gives CASSLSGLSYNEQFF.